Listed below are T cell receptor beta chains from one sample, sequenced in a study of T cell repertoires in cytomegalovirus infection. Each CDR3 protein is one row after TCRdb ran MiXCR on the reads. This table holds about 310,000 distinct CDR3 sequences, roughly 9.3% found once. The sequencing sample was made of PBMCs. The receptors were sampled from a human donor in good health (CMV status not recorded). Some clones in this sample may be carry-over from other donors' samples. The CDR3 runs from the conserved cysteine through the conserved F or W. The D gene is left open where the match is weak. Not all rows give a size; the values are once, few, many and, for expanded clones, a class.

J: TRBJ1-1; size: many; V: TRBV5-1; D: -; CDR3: CASSIDSLEAFF; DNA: TGCGCCAGCAGTATCGACAGCCTTGAAGCTTTCTTT
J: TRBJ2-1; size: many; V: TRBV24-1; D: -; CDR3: CATSDRGANEQFF; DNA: TGTGCCACCAGTGATCGGGGGGCGAATGAGCAGTTCTTC
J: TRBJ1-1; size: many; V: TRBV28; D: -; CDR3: CASSAPFSGAGTEAFF; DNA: TGTGCCAGCAGTGCCCCTTTCTCGGGGGCAGGGACTGAAGCTTTCTTT
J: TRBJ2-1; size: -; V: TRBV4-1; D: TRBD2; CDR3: CASSQDRIGLAGGFEQFF; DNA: TGCGCCAGCAGCCAAGATCGTATAGGACTAGCGGGGGGGTTTGAGCAGTTCTTC
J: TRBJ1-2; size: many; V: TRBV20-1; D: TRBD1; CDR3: CSATGGGYGYTF; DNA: TGCAGTGCGACAGGGGGAGGGTATGGCTACACCTTC
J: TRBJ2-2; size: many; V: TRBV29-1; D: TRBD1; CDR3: CSVEGRGSTGELFF; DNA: TGCAGCGTTGAAGGCAGGGGGAGCACCGGGGAGCTGTTTTTT
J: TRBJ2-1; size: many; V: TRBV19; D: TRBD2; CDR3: CASSKGLAGAPLYNEQFF; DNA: TGTGCCAGTAGTAAGGGACTAGCGGGGGCCCCACTCTACAATGAGCAGTTCTTC
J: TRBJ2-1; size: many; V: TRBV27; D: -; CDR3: CASAPQGNEQFF; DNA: TGTGCCAGCGCCCCGCAGGGGAATGAGCAGTTCTTC
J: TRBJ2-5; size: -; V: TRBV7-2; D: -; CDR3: CASSFNILETQYF; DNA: TGTGCCAGCAGCTTCAACATCCTCGAGACCCAGTACTTC
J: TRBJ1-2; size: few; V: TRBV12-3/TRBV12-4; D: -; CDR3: CASSFLVRANYGYTF; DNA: TGTGCCAGCAGTTTCCTGGTTCGGGCTAACTATGGCTACACCTTC
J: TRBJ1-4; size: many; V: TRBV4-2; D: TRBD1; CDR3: CASSLNPGTGFFSTNEKLFF; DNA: TGTGCCAGCAGCCTTAATCCCGGGACAGGGTTCTTTTCAACTAATGAAAAACTGTTTTTT
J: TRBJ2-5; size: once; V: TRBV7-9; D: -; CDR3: CASSLLPIQETQYF; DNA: TGTGCCAGCAGCTTATTACCGATACAAGAGACCCAGTACTTC
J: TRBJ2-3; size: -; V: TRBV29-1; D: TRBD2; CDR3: CSVGLALTDTQYF; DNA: TGCAGCGTGGGACTAGCCCTTACAGATACGCAGTATTTT
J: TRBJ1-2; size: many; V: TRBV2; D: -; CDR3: CASGATLYGYTF; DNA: TGTGCCAGCGGAGCCACGCTCTATGGCTACACCTTC
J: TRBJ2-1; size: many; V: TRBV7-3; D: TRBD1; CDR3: CASGRQGAATNEQFF; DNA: TGTGCCAGCGGCCGACAGGGGGCCGCTACCAATGAGCAGTTCTTC
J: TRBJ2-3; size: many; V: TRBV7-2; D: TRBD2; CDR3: CASKGRGSGGAGTDTQYF; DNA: TGTGCCAGCAAAGGAAGGGGTAGCGGGGGGGCGGGCACAGATACGCAGTATTTT
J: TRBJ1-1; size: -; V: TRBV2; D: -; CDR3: CASSVHPAGAEAFF; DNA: TGTGCCAGCAGTGTCCACCCGGCGGGAGCTGAAGCTTTCTTT
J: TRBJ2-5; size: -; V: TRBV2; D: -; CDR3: CASSAWQETQYF; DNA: TGTGCCAGCAGTGCGTGGCAGGAGACCCAGTACTTC
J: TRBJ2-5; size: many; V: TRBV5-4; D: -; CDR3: CASSFGRRQETQYF; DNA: TGTGCCAGCAGCTTTGGACGGAGGCAAGAGACCCAGTACTTC
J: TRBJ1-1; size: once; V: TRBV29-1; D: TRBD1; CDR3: CSVEDLDRNTQAFF; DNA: TGCAGCGTTGAAGACCTGGACAGGAACACTCAAGCTTTCTTT
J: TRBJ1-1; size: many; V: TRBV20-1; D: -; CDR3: CSARAIQTNTEAFF; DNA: TGCAGTGCCCGAGCCATACAGACGAACACTGAAGCTTTCTTT
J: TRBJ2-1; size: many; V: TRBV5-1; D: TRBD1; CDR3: CASSATGQGAGSSYNEQFF; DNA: TGCGCCAGCAGCGCAACGGGACAGGGCGCGGGAAGCTCCTACAATGAGCAGTTCTTC
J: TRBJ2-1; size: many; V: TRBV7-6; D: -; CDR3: CASREFGTPNNEQFF; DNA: TGTGCCAGCAGGGAGTTCGGGACACCGAACAATGAGCAGTTCTTC
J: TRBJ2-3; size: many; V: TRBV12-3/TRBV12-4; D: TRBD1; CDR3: CASRTDRGGTDTQYF; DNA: TGTGCCAGCAGGACGGACAGGGGAGGCACAGATACGCAGTATTTT
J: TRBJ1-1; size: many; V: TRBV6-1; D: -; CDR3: CASSEVSVMNTEAFF; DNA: TGTGCCAGCAGTGAAGTCTCCGTTATGAACACTGAAGCTTTCTTT
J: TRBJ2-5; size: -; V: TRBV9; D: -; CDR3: CASSPSGAETQYF; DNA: TGTGCCAGCAGCCCTTCAGGCGCAGAGACCCAGTACTTC
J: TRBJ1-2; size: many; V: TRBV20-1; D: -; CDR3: CSGRLDYGYTF; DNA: TGCAGCGGGCGTTTAGACTATGGCTACACCTTC
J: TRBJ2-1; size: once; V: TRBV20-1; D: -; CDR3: CSARVPGLHEQFF; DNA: TGCAGTGCTAGAGTCCCAGGGTTACATGAGCAGTTCTTC